This is a list of T cell receptor beta chains from one sample in a study of beta chain features in type 1 diabetes. Assay: immunoSEQ multiplex PCR; the TCRdb copy retains only in-frame clones and omits some. The data show hundreds of thousands of clones, roughly 15% seen once. The sequenced material came from naive CD4+ T cells from blood. The receptor source for this set is a man aged 18 to 30 in good health. Both conserved end residues are part of each CDR3. D genes are given only for firm matches. Clone size is not always given. Where it is, it says once, few, many or a class for expanded clones.

j_gene | v_gene | abundance | d_gene | CDR3aa | CDR3nt
TRBJ2-7 | TRBV28 | NA | NA | CASTSFYEQYF | TGTGCCAGCACCTCCTTCTACGAGCAGTACTTC
TRBJ1-5 | TRBV7-2 | few | NA | CASSPQGPSQPQHF | TGTGCCAGCAGCCCTCAGGGTCCTTCTCAGCCCCAGCATTTT
TRBJ2-7 | TRBV28 | NA | NA | CASSLGGTGAREQYF | TGTGCCAGCAGTTTGGGCGGGACTGGGGCTCGCGAGCAGTACTTC
TRBJ1-3 | TRBV4-3 | few | NA | CASSQAERSGNTIYF | TGCGCCAGCAGCCAAGCAGAGCGCTCTGGAAACACCATATATTTT
TRBJ2-3 | TRBV7-9 | NA | NA | CASSLRVWVTDTQYF | TGTGCCAGCAGCTTAAGGGTCTGGGTGACAGATACGCAGTATTTT
TRBJ2-3 | TRBV7-9 | few | TRBD1 | CASSRDRGLMDTQYF | TGTGCCAGCAGCCGGGACAGGGGCCTAATGGATACGCAGTATTTT
TRBJ2-3 | TRBV4-1 | NA | NA | CASSRETGSF | TGCGCCAGCAGCCGTGAGACGGGCTCTTTT
TRBJ1-5 | TRBV2 | NA | NA | CASSVESGDQPQHF | TGTGCCAGCAGTGTGGAGTCAGGGGATCAGCCCCAGCATTTT
TRBJ2-1 | TRBV5-1 | NA | TRBD1 | CASSLVGQGHYNEQFF | TGCGCCAGCAGCTTGGTAGGACAGGGGCACTACAATGAGCAGTTCTTC
TRBJ2-7 | TRBV5-6 | NA | NA | CASSLDRPLRYEQYF | TGTGCCAGCAGCTTGGACCGACCGCTTCGTTACGAGCAGTACTTC
TRBJ1-3 | TRBV5-6 | NA | NA | CASTRTSSGNTIYF | TGTGCCAGCACCCGGACATCCTCTGGAAACACCATATATTTT
TRBJ2-1 | TRBV11-2 | NA | NA | CASSTRYSYNEQFF | TGTGCCAGCAGCACCAGATACTCCTACAATGAGCAGTTCTTC
TRBJ2-7 | TRBV27 | NA | NA | CASSPRGIYEQYF | TGTGCCAGCAGTCCCCGGGGTATCTACGAGCAGTACTTC
TRBJ1-5 | TRBV6-6 | few | NA | CASSQDFRQPQHF | TGTGCCAGCAGCCAGGATTTCCGTCAGCCCCAGCATTTT
TRBJ2-6 | TRBV5-1 | NA | TRBD1 | CASSPRDRPNSGANVLTF | TGCGCCAGCAGCCCGAGGGACAGGCCCAACTCTGGGGCCAACGTCCTGACTTTC
TRBJ2-1 | TRBV15 | few | TRBD2 | CATSSRLAGASYNEQFF | TGTGCCACCAGCAGCAGGCTAGCGGGGGCCTCCTACAATGAGCAGTTCTTC
TRBJ2-1 | TRBV21-1 | NA | NA | CASSNLEVWGEKNEQFF | TGTGCCAGCAGCAATCTTGAAGTTTGGGGAGAGAAAAATGAGCAGTTCTTC
TRBJ2-3 | TRBV4-1 | NA | NA | CASSTNRGGSTDTQYF | TGCGCCAGCAGCACTAACCGAGGGGGGAGCACAGATACGCAGTATTTT
TRBJ1-3 | TRBV4-1 | NA | NA | CASSHSNTAASGNTIYF | TGCGCCAGCAGCCACTCTAATACAGCAGCCTCTGGAAACACCATATATTTT
TRBJ2-7 | TRBV9 | NA | NA | CASSVSSVGYEQYF | TGTGCCAGCAGCGTATCCTCGGTCGGCTACGAGCAGTACTTC
TRBJ1-1 | TRBV18 | NA | NA | CASSMQNTEAFF | TGTGCCAGCTCAATGCAGAACACTGAAGCTTTCTTT
TRBJ2-7 | TRBV15 | few | TRBD2 | CATSREKWTSAYEQYF | TGTGCCACCAGCAGAGAGAAATGGACTAGTGCCTACGAGCAGTACTTC
TRBJ2-3 | TRBV28 | many | NA | CASSGHGASTDTQYF | TGTGCCAGCTCGGGGCATGGGGCTAGCACAGATACGCAGTATTTT
TRBJ2-2 | TRBV7-3 | NA | NA | CASSHGRSTGELFF | TGTGCCAGCAGCCATGGGCGTAGCACCGGGGAGCTGTTTTTT
TRBJ1-1 | TRBV5-1 | few | NA | CASSLGRSNTEAFF | TGCGCCAGCAGCCTAGGACGGTCTAACACTGAAGCTTTCTTT
TRBJ2-1 | TRBV11-3 | NA | TRBD1 | CASSLGQDNEQFF | TGTGCCAGCAGCCTCGGACAGGACAATGAGCAGTTCTTC
TRBJ2-3 | TRBV18 | few | TRBD2 | CASSPLAGLSTDTQYF | TGTGCCAGCTCACCACTAGCGGGGCTTAGCACAGATACGCAGTATTTT